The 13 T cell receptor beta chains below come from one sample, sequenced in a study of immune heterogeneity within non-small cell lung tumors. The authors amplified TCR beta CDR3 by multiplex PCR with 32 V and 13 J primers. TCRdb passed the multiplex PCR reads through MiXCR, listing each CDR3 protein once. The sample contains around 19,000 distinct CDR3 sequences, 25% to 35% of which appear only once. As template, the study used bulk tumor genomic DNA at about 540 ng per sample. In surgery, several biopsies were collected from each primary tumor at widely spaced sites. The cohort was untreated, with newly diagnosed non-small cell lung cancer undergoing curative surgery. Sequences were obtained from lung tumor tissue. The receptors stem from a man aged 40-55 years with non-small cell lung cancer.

CDR3 protein: CASALSGANVLTF. The CDR3 bases are TGTGCCAGCGCTCTATCTGGGGCCAACGTCCTGACTTTC. The chain has TRBV6-1 and TRBJ2-6, with unresolved D. The CDR3 extends over 13 amino acids. The V and J ends lost 8 bases and 1 base respectively, with 6 bases between them. Germline assignment: CDR1 MNHNS and CDR2 SASEGT.

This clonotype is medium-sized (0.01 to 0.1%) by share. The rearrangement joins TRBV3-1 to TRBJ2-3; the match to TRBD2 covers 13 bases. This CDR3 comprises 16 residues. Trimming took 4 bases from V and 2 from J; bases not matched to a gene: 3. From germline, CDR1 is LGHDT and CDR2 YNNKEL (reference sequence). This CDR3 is CASSRTSGSFTDTQYF. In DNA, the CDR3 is TGTGCCAGCAGCCGGACTAGCGGGAGTTTCACAGATACGCAGTATTTT.

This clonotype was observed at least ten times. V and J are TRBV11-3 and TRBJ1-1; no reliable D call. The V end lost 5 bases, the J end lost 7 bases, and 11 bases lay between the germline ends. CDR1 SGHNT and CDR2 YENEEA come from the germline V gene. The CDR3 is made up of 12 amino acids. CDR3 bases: TGTGCCAGCAGCCCCGCACGGAATGAAGCTTTCTTT. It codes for CASSPARNEAFF.

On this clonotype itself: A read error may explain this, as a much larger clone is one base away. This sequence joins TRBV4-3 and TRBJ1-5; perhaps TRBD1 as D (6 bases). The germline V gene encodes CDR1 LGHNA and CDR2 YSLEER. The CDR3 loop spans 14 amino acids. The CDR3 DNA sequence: TGCGCCAGCAGCCTGGGGGCGGGCAATCAGTCCCAGCATTTT. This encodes CASSLGAGNQSQHF.

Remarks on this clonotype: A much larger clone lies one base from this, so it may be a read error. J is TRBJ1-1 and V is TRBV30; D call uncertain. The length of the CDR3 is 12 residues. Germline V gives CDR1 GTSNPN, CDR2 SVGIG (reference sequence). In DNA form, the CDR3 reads TGTTCCTGGAAGAGGTTAGTAACTGAAGCTTTCTTT. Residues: CSWKRLVTEAFF.

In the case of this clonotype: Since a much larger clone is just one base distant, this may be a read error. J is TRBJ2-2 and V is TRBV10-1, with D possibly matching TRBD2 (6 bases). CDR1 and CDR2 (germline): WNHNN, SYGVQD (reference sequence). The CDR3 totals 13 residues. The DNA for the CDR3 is TGCGCCAGTAGTAAGGGGTTCGGCGGGGATCTGTTTTTT. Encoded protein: CASSKGFGGDLFF.

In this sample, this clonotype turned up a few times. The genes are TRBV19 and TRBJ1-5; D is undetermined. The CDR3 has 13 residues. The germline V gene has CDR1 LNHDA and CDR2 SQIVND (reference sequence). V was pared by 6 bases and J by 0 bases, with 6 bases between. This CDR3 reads CASRKDSNQPQHF. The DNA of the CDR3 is TGTGCCAGTAGGAAAGATAGCAATCAGCCCCAGCATTTT.

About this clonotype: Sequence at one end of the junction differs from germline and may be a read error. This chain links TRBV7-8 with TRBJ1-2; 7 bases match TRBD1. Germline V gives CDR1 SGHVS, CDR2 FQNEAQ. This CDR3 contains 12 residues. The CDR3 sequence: CASSQGDYGHTF. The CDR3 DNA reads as TGTGCCAGCTCTCAGGGGGACTATGGCCACACCTTC.

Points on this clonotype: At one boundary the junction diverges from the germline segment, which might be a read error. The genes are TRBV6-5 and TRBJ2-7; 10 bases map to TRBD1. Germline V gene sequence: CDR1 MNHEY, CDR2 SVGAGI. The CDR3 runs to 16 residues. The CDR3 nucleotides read TGTGCCAGCAGTTACTCAGGGACAGGGGTCTCCTACGATCAGTACTTC. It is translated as CASSYSGTGVSYDQYF.

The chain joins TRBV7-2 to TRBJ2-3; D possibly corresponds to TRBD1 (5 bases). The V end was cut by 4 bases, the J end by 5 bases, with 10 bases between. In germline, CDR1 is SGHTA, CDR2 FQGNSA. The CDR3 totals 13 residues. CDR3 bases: TGTGCCAGCAGCTCGACAGTAAGAGATACGCAGTATTTT. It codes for CASSSTVRDTQYF.

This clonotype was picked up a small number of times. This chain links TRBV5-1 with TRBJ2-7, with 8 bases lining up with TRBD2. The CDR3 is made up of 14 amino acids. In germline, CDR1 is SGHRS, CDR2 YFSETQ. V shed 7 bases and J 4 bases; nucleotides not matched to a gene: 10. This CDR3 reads CASSREGGAYEQYF. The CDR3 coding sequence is TGCGCCAGCTCCCGGGAGGGGGGGGCTTACGAGCAGTACTTC.

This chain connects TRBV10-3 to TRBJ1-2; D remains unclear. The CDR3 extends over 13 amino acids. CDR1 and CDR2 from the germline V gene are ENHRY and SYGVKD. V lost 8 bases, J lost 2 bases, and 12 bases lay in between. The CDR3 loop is CAIGSGENYGYTF. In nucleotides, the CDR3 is TGTGCCATCGGCTCCGGTGAGAACTATGGCTACACCTTC.

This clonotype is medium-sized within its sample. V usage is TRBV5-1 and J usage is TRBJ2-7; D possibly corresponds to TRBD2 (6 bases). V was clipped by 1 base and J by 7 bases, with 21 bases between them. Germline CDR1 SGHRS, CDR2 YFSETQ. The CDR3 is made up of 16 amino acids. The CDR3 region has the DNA TGCGCCAGCAGCTTGATCCGGAGCGGGCCAAAGGGGGAGCAGTACTTC. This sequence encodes CASSLIRSGPKGEQYF.